This T cell receptor (beta chain) derives from a study of CD8+CD57+ T cells in acquired aplastic anemia. Background on the study: The study obtained an average of roughly 2.9 ug of DNA from sorted CD4+ and CD8+ cells. The study's findings and limits: Patients did not significantly differ from controls in CD8+ Simpson's diversity.

In this sample, this clonotype turned up many times. The target antigen is unknown. The study profiled TCR beta VDJ and CDR3 using genomic DNA as template. TCRdb itself ran the reads through MiXCR, one entry per CDR3 protein. This table holds fewer than 250,000 distinct CDR3 sequences, approximately 45% found once. The V segment lost 3 bases and the J segment 0 bases; nucleotides outside the gene matches: 5. The CDR3 consists of 15 residues. The germline gives CDR1 DFQATT, CDR2 SNEGSKA (reference sequence). Patients selected for sequencing had displayed CD8+CD57+ cell expansion by flow cytometry. Patients had not yet gotten any therapy when their blood was taken for sampling.

Sequencing input: sorted CD4+, CD8+, or CD8+CD57+ T cells (not recorded which) from PBMCs. This TCR was recovered from a human donor with aplastic anemia. The chain combines TRBV20-1 with TRBJ2-3; TRBD2 agrees at 8 bases. The CDR3 DNA reads TGCAGTGCTAGGAGGACTAGCAGTAGCACAGATACGCAGTATTTT. Protein: CSARRTSSSTDTQYF.